The next 19 T cell receptor beta chains were all read from a single sample in a study of OX40 agonist ivuxolimab in advanced cancers. Data came from immunoSEQ multiplex PCR; TCRdb stores just in-frame clones and leaves some out. Found here are around 48,000 clones, approximately 84% of them singletons; the top ten hold roughly 1.1%. Sequences were derived from CD4+ or CD8+ T cells sorted from blood, sampled in a trial of the OX40 agonist ivuxolimab. The receptors come from an adult with an advanced solid tumor such as melanoma, head and neck, liver or kidney cancer.

The gene calls are TRBV27 and TRBJ2-7, with D unresolved. CDR1 is MNHEY and CDR2 is SMNVEV in the germline V gene (reference sequence). Trimming took off 10 bases at V and 4 bases at J, with 14 bases between the two ends. This CDR3 spans 12 amino acids. CDR3 sequence: CATQSSHYEQYF. In nucleotides, the CDR3 is TGTGCCACACAGTCCTCCCATTACGAGCAGTACTTC.

This chain joins TRBV6-6 and TRBJ2-7; D may be TRBD1 (5 bases). V lost 6 bases to trimming and J lost 1 base, with 13 bases between them. Looked up from germline, CDR1 is MNHNY and CDR2 is SVGAGI (reference sequence). CDR3 size: 14 residues. The CDR3 sequence is CASSTGPLSYEQYF. CDR3 coding DNA: TGTGCCAGCAGCACAGGCCCATTATCCTACGAGCAGTACTTC.

The CDR3, as DNA: TGTGCCTGGGCTGACAGGCCTTACCAGCCCCAGCATTTT. It yields the protein CAWADRPYQPQHF. V is TRBV30 and J is TRBJ1-5; D might be TRBD1 (6 bases). The length of the CDR3 is 13 residues. V was shortened by 5 bases and J by 7 bases, with 15 bases between the two germline ends. Germline CDR1 GTSNPN, CDR2 SVGIG (reference sequence).

V gene TRBV29-1 combines with J gene TRBJ2-4; tentatively, D is TRBD2 (5 bases). The CDR3 covers 13 residues. Trimming removed 2 bases from V and 9 bases from J, with 14 bases in between. Germline V gene data show CDR1 as SQVTM and CDR2 as ANQGSEA. CDR3 DNA: TGCAGCGTTGAATCCGGGGTGCACGGCATTCAGTACTTC. It specifies CSVESGVHGIQYF.

The chain uses TRBV21-1 and TRBJ1-6; the D call TRBD1 from the table was never checked on the DNA. TRBV21-1 constitutes a pseudogene. The CDR3 has 17 amino acids. CDR3 sequence reads: CASSGQGARSYNSPLHF. For the CDR3, the DNA is TGTGCCAGCAGCGGACAGGGGGCGAGGTCCTATAATTCACCCCTCCACTTT.

Here the CDR3 DNA reads TGTGCCAGCAGCCCCCACCCCCGGCGCAATGAGCAGTTCTTC. This gives the protein CASSPHPRRNEQFF. V is TRBV9 and J is TRBJ2-1; D unclear. CDR1 and CDR2 from the germline V gene are SGDLS and YYNGEE. Trimming cost V 4 bases and J 6 bases, with 14 bases left between them. This CDR3 comprises 14 residues.

This chain connects TRBV28 to TRBJ1-2; no definite D call. V was trimmed by 4 bases and J by 5 bases, leaving 5 bases between them. The CDR3 covers 11 residues. The germline V gene has CDR1 MDHEN and CDR2 SYDVKM. DNA for the CDR3: TGTGCCAGCAGTTCGCATTATGGCTACACCTTC. Translating it yields CASSSHYGYTF.

J is TRBJ2-3 and V is TRBV7-2; D could derive from TRBD1 or TRBD2 (5 bases each). Germline CDR1 and CDR2: SGHTA and FQGNSA. V was cut by 2 bases and J by 1 base, with 7 bases left in between. The length of the CDR3 is 14 residues. As DNA, the CDR3 is TGTGCCAGCAGCTTAAGAGGGGGCACAGATACGCAGTATTTT. Protein product: CASSLRGGTDTQYF.

The chain recombines TRBV5-4 with TRBJ1-1, with D uncertain. The CDR3 length is 16 residues. CDR1 is SGHNT, CDR2 YYREEE, per germline (reference sequence). Trimming pared 2 bases from V and 1 base from J, leaving 15 bases between. The CDR3 nucleotides read TGTGCCAGCAGCTTTGAAGGGCCCTACCCGAACACTGAAGCTTTCTTT. Translation gives CASSFEGPYPNTEAFF.

A single count supports this clone. The chain links TRBV7-2 to TRBJ2-1; 8 bases match TRBD2. The CDR3 totals 11 residues. From germline, CDR1 is SGHTA and CDR2 FQGNSA. Unmatched junction bases numbered 1, after V lost 7 bases and J lost 8 bases. CDR3 protein: CASTGGDEQFF. The CDR3 bases are TGTGCCAGCACGGGGGGGGATGAGCAGTTCTTC.

This chain links TRBV19 with TRBJ2-5; D uncertain. CDR1 LNHDA and CDR2 SQIVND come from the germline V gene (reference sequence). The CDR3 loop spans 13 amino acids. Trimming took off 5 bases at V and 0 bases at J, with 7 bases between the two ends. CDR3 nucleotide sequence: TGTGCCAGTAGTCCATTGTACCAAGAGACCCAGTACTTC. Translated, it gives CASSPLYQETQYF.

The chain couples TRBV10-1 to TRBJ2-3; no firm D call. The CDR3 sequence is 14 residues long. Deletions cut 3 bases from V and 6 bases from J, with 13 bases between. Per germline, CDR1 WNHNN and CDR2 SYGVQD (reference sequence). CDR3: CASSERLYRDTQYF. The CDR3 region has the DNA TGCGCCAGCAGTGAACGGCTGTATCGTGATACGCAGTATTTT.

The rearrangement links TRBV7-2 to TRBJ2-7; a possible D gene is TRBD2 (6 bases). The germline gives CDR1 SGHTA, CDR2 FQGNSA. The length of the CDR3 is 13 residues. V was shortened by 5 bases and J by 6 bases, with 14 bases between the two germline ends. The CDR3 DNA reads TGTGCCAGCAGCCTGCCGGGAGTCCCCGAGCAGTACTTC. Translated, it gives CASSLPGVPEQYF.

The chain uses TRBV6-1 and TRBJ1-6, with a possible D match to TRBD1 (6 bases). The CDR3 length is 13 residues. Trimming took off 1 base at V and 10 bases at J, with 8 bases between the two ends. The germline CDR1 and CDR2 sequences are MNHNS and SASEGT. The CDR3 DNA sequence: TGTGCCAGCAGTGAAGGCAGGGGCTCACCCCTCCACTTT. Residues: CASSEGRGSPLHF.

The J gene is TRBJ2-5, the V gene TRBV30, with a tentative D call TRBD1 (6 bases). CDR1 is GTSNPN and CDR2 is SVGIG in the germline V gene (reference sequence). This CDR3 is 12 amino acids long. V was cut by 2 bases and J by 5 bases, with 9 bases left in between. The CDR3 reads CAWSTGWETQYF. Here the CDR3 DNA reads TGTGCCTGGAGTACAGGGTGGGAGACCCAGTACTTC.

The chain joins TRBV19 to TRBJ1-5; 8 bases align to TRBD1. CDR1 and CDR2 from the germline V gene are LNHDA and SQIVND (reference sequence). The CDR3 is 16 amino acids. After removal of 4 bases from V and 6 bases from J, the junction contained 11 bases not matched to a gene. The CDR3 bases are TGTGCCAGTAGTACCCACCGAGACAGGGGTGGTCAGCCCCAGCATTTT. Translated: CASSTHRDRGGQPQHF. Combining the CDR3 with reference TRBV19 and TRBJ1-5 gives the whole variable domain DGGITQSPKYLFRKEGQNVTLSCEQNLNHDAMYWYRQDPGQGLRLIYYSQIVNDFQKGDIAEGYSVSREKKESFPLTVTSAQKNPTAFYLCASSTHRDRGGQPQHFGDGTRLSIL.

The genes are TRBV7-2 and TRBJ2-1; 7 nucleotides match TRBD2. The length of the CDR3 is 13 residues. The germline CDR1 and CDR2 sequences are SGHTA and FQGNSA. The V gene end was trimmed by 5 bases and the J gene end by 7 bases; junction bases not matched to a gene: 5. CDR3 in DNA: TGTGCCAGCAGCCGGGAGGCCGGGAATGAGCAGTTCTTC. Residues: CASSREAGNEQFF.

V usage is TRBV28 and J usage is TRBJ2-1, with TRBD2 matching over 14 bases. V dropped 2 bases and J dropped 8; count of bases not matched to a gene: 11. The CDR3 covers 18 residues. Germline CDR1 MDHEN, CDR2 SYDVKM. CDR3 nucleotides: TGTGCCAGCAGTTTACCAGGGACTAGCGGGGGCCGCGGGCATGAGCAGTTCTTC. Protein sequence: CASSLPGTSGGRGHEQFF.

The CDR3 DNA reads as TGTGCCATCAGTGGGAGGACAGGGGGCACAGATACGCAGTATTTT. It is translated as CAISGRTGGTDTQYF. The rearrangement joins TRBV10-3 to TRBJ2-3; 9 nucleotides agree with TRBD1. The ends lost 4 bases at V and 1 base at J; junction bases unmatched: 3. Germline V gene sequence: CDR1 ENHRY, CDR2 SYGVKD. The CDR3 extends over 15 amino acids.